This TCR beta chain is from a study of siplizumab effects on memory and regulatory T cells. The CDR3 loop spans 15 amino acids. In germline, CDR1 is LGHNA, CDR2 YNFKEQ. Trimming stripped 1 base from V and 6 bases from J, with 13 bases between. Clones were read by immunoSEQ multiplex PCR, and TCRdb kept only the in-frame ones, dropping some. This sample has 85,000 to 120,000 clones, with roughly nine tenths found just once. This clone appeared a few times. V usage is TRBV4-2 and J usage is TRBJ2-1; tentatively, D is TRBD2 (5 bases). This TCR was sampled from a human donor in good health. Specimen: CD4+ T cells sorted from blood. CDR3 coding DNA: TGTGCCAGCAGCCAAGGGTCGGGCGGACTCAATGAGCAGTTCTTC. It yields the protein CASSQGSGGLNEQFF.